The 31 T cell receptor beta chains reported below all come from one sample, sequenced in a study of T cells after yellow fever vaccination. Each CDR3 protein gets one entry after TCRdb re-called the 5' RACE reads with MiXCR. The sample contains hundreds of thousands of distinct CDR3 sequences, 15% to 20% of which appear only once. The material was PBMCs, obtained before the yellow fever booster vaccination. These receptors were taken from a man aged 18 to 30 who received the YFV17D yellow fever vaccine.

V gene TRBV10-3 combines with J gene TRBJ1-1; no definite D call. This CDR3 spans 12 amino acids. V shed 2 bases and J shed 5 bases, with 6 bases lying between them. The germline V gene has CDR1 ENHRY and CDR2 SYGVKD. The CDR3 DNA is TGTGCCATCAGTGAGGCAGAGACTGAAGCTTTCTTT. As protein: CAISEAETEAFF.

This clonotype has only a few counts. J is TRBJ2-5 and V is TRBV20-1; 8 bases line up with TRBD2. Unmatched junction bases numbered 5, after V lost 5 bases and J lost 3 bases. Germline CDR1 and CDR2: DFQATT and SNEGSKA (reference sequence). The CDR3 loop spans 13 amino acids. Written as DNA, the CDR3 is TGCAGTGCTTACAGAGCGGGGGAAGAGACCCAGTACTTC. Translated: CSAYRAGEETQYF.

The chain couples TRBV6-6 to TRBJ2-6, with a possible D match to TRBD1 (5 bases). Germline V gene lookup returns CDR1 MNHNY and CDR2 SVGAGI (reference sequence). The V gene lost 6 bases and the J gene lost 3 bases, with 12 bases spanning the gap. The CDR3 extends over 15 amino acids. Here the CDR3 reads CASRFRGFGANVLTF. The CDR3, as DNA: TGTGCCAGCAGATTTAGGGGATTTGGGGCCAACGTCCTGACTTTC.

The chain couples TRBV20-1 to TRBJ2-7; D is unresolved. Germline CDR1 is DFQATT and CDR2 is SNEGSKA (reference sequence). Trimming pared 2 bases from V and 1 base from J, leaving 9 bases between. CDR3 length equals 13 residues. DNA of the CDR3: TGCAGTGCTAGATGGCGGAGATCCTACGAGCAGTACTTC. It specifies CSARWRRSYEQYF.

The chain joins TRBV7-9 to TRBJ2-2; D is tentatively TRBD1 or TRBD2 (6 bases each). Trimming left V 4 bases short and J 6 bases short, with 15 bases between. The CDR3 sequence is 15 residues long. Germline V gives CDR1 SEHNR, CDR2 FQNEAQ (reference sequence). The CDR3: CASSSRLRGAGELFF. The CDR3 DNA reads as TGTGCCAGCAGCTCGCGACTGAGGGGGGCCGGGGAGCTGTTTTTT.

This clonotype was observed a handful of times. The CDR3 protein is CASSEGSGLTTEAFF. In DNA, the CDR3 is TGCGCCAGCAGTGAAGGGAGCGGGCTAACGACTGAAGCTTTCTTT. The V call is TRBV4-3, the J call TRBJ1-1; no firm D call. CDR3 size: 15 residues. The V gene lost 6 bases and the J gene lost 5 bases, with 19 bases spanning the gap. Germline CDR1 and CDR2: LGHNA and YSLEER.

V usage is TRBV12-3 or TRBV12-4 and J usage is TRBJ1-5; perhaps TRBD1 as D (5 bases). Trimming removed 3 bases at V and 0 bases at J, with 18 bases between. CDR3 length: 18 amino acids. CDR3 DNA: TGTGCCAGCAGTTTCCGGGACCCCCTAGGCAATAGCAATCAGCCCCAGCATTTT. It specifies CASSFRDPLGNSNQPQHF.

This clonotype was counted between two and nine times. The CDR3 reads CASSLMGQGASGTEAFF. CDR3 nucleotide sequence: TGCGCCAGCAGCTTGATGGGACAGGGGGCTTCGGGCACTGAAGCTTTCTTT. V usage is TRBV5-1 and J usage is TRBJ1-1; 12 bases are a match to TRBD1. This CDR3 spans 17 amino acids. Per the germline V gene, CDR1 is SGHRS and CDR2 is YFSETQ. After removal of 1 base from V and 4 bases from J, the junction contained 8 bases not matched to a gene.

The chain is built from TRBV25-1 and TRBJ1-1; TRBD1 might be the D (6 bases). The V and J ends lost 5 bases and 6 bases respectively, with 16 bases between them. The V gene's germline CDR1 is MGHDK and CDR2 SYGVNS. The CDR3 consists of 14 residues. The CDR3 DNA is TGTGCCAGCAGTAAACAGGGATTAAGCCCTGAAGCTTTCTTT. It yields the protein CASSKQGLSPEAFF.

The chain combines TRBV3-1 with TRBJ2-5; D call uncertain. Germline V gives CDR1 LGHDT, CDR2 YNNKEL (reference sequence). The CDR3 has 15 amino acids. With 0 bases removed from V and 2 bases from J, the gap between germline ends came to 10 bases. For the CDR3, the DNA is TGTGCCAGCAGCCAAGATCGACGGCCTCAAGAGACCCAGTACTTC. Its translation: CASSQDRRPQETQYF.

The genes are TRBV21-1 and TRBJ1-1. TRBV21-1 is a known pseudogene. The CDR3 runs 11 residues. CDR3 coding DNA: TGTGCCACTCCCGAATTGCCTGAAGCTTTCTTT. Translation gives CATPELPEAFF.

This clonotype was found a few times. DNA of the CDR3: TGTGCCAGCAGACCCTGGGGGCGATCATCCAATCAGCCCCAGCATTTT. Its translation is CASRPWGRSSNQPQHF. V gene TRBV6-2 or TRBV6-3 combines with J gene TRBJ1-5; tentatively, D is TRBD1 (6 bases). The CDR3 length is 16 residues. Trimming took off 6 bases at V and 3 bases at J, with 18 bases between the two ends. Germline loops: CDR1 MNHEY, CDR2 SVGEGT.

The CDR3 DNA sequence: TGTGCCAGCAGTACCAGAACAGGGACCTATGGCTACACCTTC. Translated, it gives CASSTRTGTYGYTF. The chain has TRBV6-5 and TRBJ1-2; the D gene is possibly TRBD1 (6 bases). V lost 5 bases, J lost 4 bases, and 14 bases lay in between. Germline CDR1 is MNHEY and CDR2 is SVGAGI. CDR3 length: 14 residues.

The gene calls are TRBV29-1 and TRBJ2-7; tentative D call: TRBD2 (6 bases). The V end was cut by 3 bases, the J end by 0 bases, with 9 bases between. There are 13 residues in the CDR3. CDR1 and CDR2 (germline): SQVTM, ANQGSEA. The CDR3 is CSVDAGSSYEQYV. DNA for the CDR3: TGCAGCGTTGATGCCGGGAGCTCCTACGAGCAGTACGTC.

The V call is TRBV6-1, the J call TRBJ1-2, with D possibly TRBD1 on 6 matching bases. CDR1 and CDR2 from the germline V gene are MNHNS and SASEGT. The CDR3 length is 15 residues. The V end was cut by 9 bases, the J end by 0 bases, with 17 bases between. CDR3 bases: TGTGCCAGTATCCCTACAGGGTACTCTAACTATGGCTACACCTTC. Translation: CASIPTGYSNYGYTF.

CDR3 bases: TGTGCCAGCCGGGGGCGGGGGAATGAGCAGTTCTTC. It yields the protein CASRGRGNEQFF. This chain joins TRBV11-2 and TRBJ2-1; TRBD2 might be the D (7 bases). V lost 8 bases, J lost 7 bases, and 12 bases lay in between. CDR3 length equals 12 residues. Per germline, CDR1 SGHAT and CDR2 FQNNGV.

This clonotype was observed a handful of times. V usage is TRBV19 and J usage is TRBJ1-1, with 11 nucleotides matching TRBD1. The germline CDR1 and CDR2 sequences are LNHDA and SQIVND (reference sequence). J lost 0 bases, V lost 6 bases, and 0 bases had no gene match. The CDR3 has 14 amino acids. CDR3 sequence: CASRGQGVNTEAFF. CDR3 nucleotides: TGTGCCAGTAGGGGACAGGGGGTGAACACTGAAGCTTTCTTT.

This rearrangement joins TRBV19 to TRBJ2-7; 7 bases are shared with TRBD1. The CDR3 runs to 13 residues. CDR1 is LNHDA, CDR2 SQIVND, per germline (reference sequence). Losses at the gene ends were 4 bases for V and 4 bases for J; bases not matched to a gene: 4. The CDR3 DNA is TGTGCCAGTAGTACGGGCAGGGGGTACGAGCAGTACTTC. Amino acids: CASSTGRGYEQYF.

In its sample, this clonotype was seen a few times. This sequence may be a read error, since a much larger clone differs from it by one base. The V call is TRBV7-2, the J call TRBJ1-5; no firm D call. CDR3 length equals 16 residues. Germline V lookup: CDR1 SGHTA, CDR2 FQGNSA. Trimming pared 5 bases from V and 2 bases from J, leaving 16 bases between. CDR3 nucleotides: TGTGCCAGCAGCCCTTCTACGATCCATGGCAATCAGCCCCAGCATTTT. Translated: CASSPSTIHGNQPQHF.

The chain couples TRBV4-3 to TRBJ2-5, with 12 nucleotides matching TRBD2. J gave up 5 bases and V 1 base, and 2 bases lay outside the gene matches. The CDR3 has 15 amino acids. CDR1 and CDR2 (germline): LGHNA, YSLEER. CDR3 nucleotide sequence: TGCGCCAGCAGCCAAGTGGGGACTAGCGGGGAGACCCAGTACTTC. Its protein is CASSQVGTSGETQYF.

The V gene is TRBV7-2, the J gene TRBJ2-3; D ambiguous. The germline V and J ends were trimmed by 5 bases and 6 bases, with 12 bases remaining between them. The CDR3 contains 13 residues. Germline V CDR1 and CDR2: SGHTA, FQGNSA. For the CDR3, the DNA is TGTGCCAGCAGCCCCCAACCTGGTGATACGCAGTATTTT. As protein: CASSPQPGDTQYF.

This clonotype has only one observation. The rearrangement joins TRBV11-2 to TRBJ2-1; 7 positions match TRBD1. The CDR3 runs to 13 residues. Germline V lookup: CDR1 SGHAT, CDR2 FQNNGV. J lost 7 bases, V lost 4 bases, and 4 bases had no gene match. The CDR3, as DNA: TGTGCCAGCAGCTCACAGGGGAAGAATGAGCAGTTCTTC. The encoded protein is CASSSQGKNEQFF.

The rearrangement uses TRBV5-1 and TRBJ2-7, with a possible D match to TRBD2 (5 bases). CDR1 is SGHRS, CDR2 YFSETQ, per germline. The V end lost 4 bases, the J end lost 0 bases, and 11 bases lay between the germline ends. This CDR3 contains 14 residues. In DNA form, the CDR3 reads TGCGCCAGCAGCCCAGGCGGAGGCTCCTACGAGCAGTACGTC. Translating gives CASSPGGGSYEQYV.

This clonotype appeared a few times. The chain carries TRBV7-9 and TRBJ2-3; 12 bases are shared with TRBD2. CDR3 length equals 17 residues. CDR1 is SEHNR and CDR2 is FQNEAQ in the germline V gene (reference sequence). Germline trimming cut 3 bases from V and 5 bases from J; bases unmatched to any gene: 9. CDR3 sequence (DNA): TGTGCCAGCAGCTTGAGGTCGCGACTAGCGGGGGTAGATACGCAGTATTTT. Translating it yields CASSLRSRLAGVDTQYF.

This chain joins TRBV12-3 or TRBV12-4 and TRBJ2-5; 8 positions agree with TRBD1. Losses at the gene ends were 6 bases for V and 5 bases for J; bases not matched to a gene: 17. This CDR3 has 17 amino acids. CDR3: CASSAIAPTGAGETQYF. The DNA for the CDR3 is TGTGCCAGCAGCGCGATCGCCCCGACAGGGGCTGGGGAGACCCAGTACTTC.

This clonotype was picked up a small number of times. The V gene is TRBV7-9, the J gene TRBJ2-3, with a possible D match to TRBD1 (6 bases). Germline V lookup: CDR1 SEHNR, CDR2 FQNEAQ (reference sequence). This CDR3 region has 15 residues. Trimming took off 3 bases at V and 3 bases at J, with 13 bases between the two ends. DNA of the CDR3: TGTGCCAGCAGCTTTAACAGGGTCTGGACAGATACGCAGTATTTT. This encodes CASSFNRVWTDTQYF.

The V gene is TRBV12-3 or TRBV12-4, the J gene TRBJ2-7; TRBD1 matches 9 bases. The CDR3 has 15 amino acids. The V segment lost 6 bases and the J segment 1 base; nucleotides outside the gene matches: 7. The CDR3 bases are TGTGCCAGCAGGGCCGGGACAGGGCATTCCTACGAGCAGTACTTC. Translation gives CASRAGTGHSYEQYF.

This clonotype was counted ten times or more. The V gene is TRBV27, the J gene TRBJ2-1; 15 positions agree with TRBD2. The V gene's germline CDR1 is MNHEY and CDR2 SMNVEV (reference sequence). The CDR3 spans 14 residues. The ends lost 8 bases at V and 7 bases at J; junction bases unmatched: 3. CDR3 in amino acids: CASSGTSGGNEQFF. CDR3 DNA: TGTGCCAGCTCCGGGACTAGCGGGGGGAATGAGCAGTTCTTC.

The rearrangement joins TRBV4-2 to TRBJ1-3; 9 bases are a match to TRBD1. CDR3 size: 15 residues. Per germline, CDR1 LGHNA and CDR2 YNFKEQ. The junction had 7 bases not matched to a gene; V was cut back by 10 bases and J by 0 bases. As DNA, the CDR3 is TGTGCCACCGAGGGACAGGGTAACTCTGGAAACACCATATATTTT. This translates into CATEGQGNSGNTIYF.

The CDR3 sequence is CASYPGGRSYEQYV. In DNA form, the CDR3 reads TGCGCCAGCTACCCAGGGGGCCGCTCCTACGAGCAGTACGTC. The V gene is TRBV10-2, the J gene TRBJ2-7, with 8 bases matching TRBD1. V gave up 8 bases and J gave up 0 bases; unmatched junction bases: 6. The germline V gene has CDR1 WSHSY and CDR2 SAAADI. This CDR3 has 14 residues.

The chain uses TRBV10-3 and TRBJ1-5; TRBD1 aligns across 8 bases. There are 16 residues in the CDR3. CDR1 is ENHRY, CDR2 SYGVKD, per germline. V trimming: 0 bases; J trimming: 3 bases; junction bases outside the gene matches: 4. In DNA, the CDR3 is TGTGCCATCAGTGAGTCCCGGACAGGGTACAATCAGCCCCAGCATTTT. Encoded protein: CAISESRTGYNQPQHF.